This T cell receptor (beta chain) was identified in a study of cytomegalovirus exposure and HLA in healthy donors. Looked up from germline, CDR1 is GTSNPN and CDR2 is SVGIG (reference sequence). Trimming took 2 bases from V and 0 from J, leaving 14 bases between them. CDR3 length equals 16 residues. Primers included in the PCR were 60 Vbeta and 13 Jbeta primers. Measured with immunoSEQ multiplex PCR; TCRdb has only the in-frame clones, and not every one. Of about 90,000 clones in the sample, 65% to 85% were seen once. This chain uses TRBV30 with TRBJ2-1; TRBD2 might be the D (5 bases). This clonotype was sampled from a woman aged 55-75 years in good health and CMV-seropositive. The sequencing input was PBMCs. The CDR3 protein is CAWSPGKLSSYNEQFF. CDR3 DNA sequence: TGTGCCTGGAGTCCCGGGAAACTCAGCTCCTACAATGAGCAGTTCTTC.